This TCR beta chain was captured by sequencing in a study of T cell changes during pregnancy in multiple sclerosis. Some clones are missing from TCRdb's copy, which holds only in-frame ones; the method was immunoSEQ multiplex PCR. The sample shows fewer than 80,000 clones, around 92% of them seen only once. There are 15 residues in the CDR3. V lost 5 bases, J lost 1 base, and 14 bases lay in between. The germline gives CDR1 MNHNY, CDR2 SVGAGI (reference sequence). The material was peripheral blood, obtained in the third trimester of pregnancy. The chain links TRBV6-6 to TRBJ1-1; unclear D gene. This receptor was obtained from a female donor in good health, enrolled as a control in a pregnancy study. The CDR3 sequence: CASSIPDEGNTEAFF. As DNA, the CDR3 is TGTGCCAGCAGTATCCCCGACGAGGGGAACACTGAAGCTTTCTTT.